A single sample gave rise to the 8 T cell receptor beta chains below, sequenced in a study of control samples from healthy donors and cancer patients. Assay: immunoSEQ multiplex PCR; the TCRdb copy retains only in-frame clones and omits some. The data show fewer than 70,000 clones, around 94% seen once. Sequenced: blood. The receptor source for this set is a man younger than 40 in good health.

The CDR3 DNA is TGTGCCAGCAACGGGGGCAGCTCCTACGAGCAGTACTTC. It is translated as CASNGGSSYEQYF. The V call is TRBV12-3 or TRBV12-4, the J call TRBJ2-7; either TRBD1 or TRBD2 may supply D (6 bases each). V was cut by 7 bases and J by 0 bases, with 10 bases left in between. The CDR3 is 13 residues long.

The chain links TRBV4-1 to TRBJ1-3; 8 bases match TRBD1. The V and J ends lost 2 bases and 8 bases, in that order; junction bases with no gene match: 8. The CDR3 is 15 residues long. Germline assignment: CDR1 MGHRA and CDR2 YSYEKL. CDR3 residues: CASSQTQGAEYTIYF. The CDR3 nucleotides are TGCGCCAGCAGCCAAACCCAGGGGGCGGAATACACCATATATTTT.

The V call is TRBV10-3, the J call TRBJ2-5; D could derive from TRBD1 or TRBD2 (5 bases each). The CDR3 runs 12 residues. The germline gives CDR1 ENHRY, CDR2 SYGVKD. Trimming took 11 bases from V and 0 from J, leaving 10 bases between them. The CDR3 DNA reads TGTGCCGTACAGGACTACCAAGAGACCCAGTACTTC. It translates to CAVQDYQETQYF.

This rearrangement joins TRBV7-9 to TRBJ1-2, with D unclear. Germline CDR1 SEHNR, CDR2 FQNEAQ (reference sequence). This CDR3 has 13 residues. The germline V and J ends were trimmed by 1 base and 4 bases, with 7 bases remaining between them. The CDR3 region is CASSLVDIYGYTF. The CDR3 bases are TGTGCCAGCAGCTTAGTCGACATCTATGGCTACACCTTC.

The chain links TRBV5-1 to TRBJ2-5; D ambiguous. V was shortened by 4 bases and J by 0 bases, with 19 bases between the two germline ends. This CDR3 is built from 17 residues. CDR1 SGHRS and CDR2 YFSETQ come from the germline V gene. The CDR3 loop is CASSPLPGSGYQETQYF. The CDR3 DNA is TGCGCCAGCAGCCCCCTCCCGGGCAGTGGGTACCAAGAGACCCAGTACTTC.

The rearrangement uses TRBV9 and TRBJ2-7; D possibly uses TRBD1 or TRBD2 (5 bases each). Between the trimmed V and J ends, which lost 3 bases and 5 bases, there was a span of 9 bases. Per germline, CDR1 SGDLS and CDR2 YYNGEE. The CDR3 length is 12 residues. For the CDR3, the DNA is TGTGCCAGCAGCGGGGACGCCCACGAGCAGTACTTC. Amino acid sequence: CASSGDAHEQYF.

This clone is a singleton in its sample. V is TRBV4-3 and J is TRBJ1-4; weak D call: TRBD1 (5 bases). The CDR3 runs to 16 residues. The germline V gene encodes CDR1 LGHNA and CDR2 YSLEER. Deletions cut 4 bases from V and 7 bases from J, with 19 bases between. The DNA of the CDR3 is TGCGCCAGCAGCCCAATCGGGGAGGGGCGGAGTGAAAAACTGTTTTTT. Amino acid sequence: CASSPIGEGRSEKLFF.

In this sample, this clone turned up once. The chain is built from TRBV4-3 and TRBJ1-2; D is perhaps TRBD1 (6 bases). The germline CDR1 and CDR2 sequences are LGHNA and YSLEER. This CDR3 has 15 amino acids. V was shortened by 0 bases and J by 0 bases, with 8 bases between the two germline ends. This CDR3 reads CASSQDRGTNYGYTF. CDR3 bases: TGCGCCAGCAGCCAAGACAGGGGAACTAACTATGGCTACACCTTC.